This entry concerns a single T cell receptor (beta chain). Its antigen is still unknown. The data belong to a study of T cell responses to AZD1222 COVID-19 vaccine. The CDR3 extends over 15 amino acids. Trimming cost V 1 base and J 4 bases, with 14 bases left between them. The germline V gene encodes CDR1 SGHTA and CDR2 FQGNSA. Some clones are missing from TCRdb's copy, which holds only in-frame ones; the method was immunoSEQ multiplex PCR. Counted here are approximately 35,000 clones, approximately 86% occurring once; the ten biggest clones make up about 6.6%. Study-wide results and limits: Once two AZD1222 doses were given, Spike-specific TCR breadth and depth went up. Vaccine-associated CD4 TCRs ranged over spike, dominating at 160-218 and 743-854.

The sequenced sample was peripheral blood, obtained on day 0 of AZD1222 vaccination. This TCR was sampled from an adult in good health. The V gene is TRBV7-2, the J gene TRBJ2-7; D ambiguous. CDR3 DNA sequence: TGTGCCAGCAGCTTAGGCCTCGGTCTACCTTACGAGCAGTACTTC. Its protein is CASSLGLGLPYEQYF.